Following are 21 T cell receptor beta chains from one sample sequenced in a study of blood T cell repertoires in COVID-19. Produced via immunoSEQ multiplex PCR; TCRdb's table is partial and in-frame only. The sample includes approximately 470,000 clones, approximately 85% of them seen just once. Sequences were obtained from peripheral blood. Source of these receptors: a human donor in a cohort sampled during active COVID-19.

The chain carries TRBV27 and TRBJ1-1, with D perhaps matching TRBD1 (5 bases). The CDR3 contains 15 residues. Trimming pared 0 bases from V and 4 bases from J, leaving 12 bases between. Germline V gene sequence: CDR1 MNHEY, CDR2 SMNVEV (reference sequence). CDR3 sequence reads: CASSLSKGRRTEAFF. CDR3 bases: TGTGCCAGCAGTTTATCCAAGGGGCGTCGCACTGAAGCTTTCTTT.

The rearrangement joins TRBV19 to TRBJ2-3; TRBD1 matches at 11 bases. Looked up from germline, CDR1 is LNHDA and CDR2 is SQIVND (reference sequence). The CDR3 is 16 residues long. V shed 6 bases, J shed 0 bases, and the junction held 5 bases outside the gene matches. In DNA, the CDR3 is TGTGCCAGTAGGAGGACAGGGGGCGAGAGCACAGATACGCAGTATTTT. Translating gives CASRRTGGESTDTQYF.

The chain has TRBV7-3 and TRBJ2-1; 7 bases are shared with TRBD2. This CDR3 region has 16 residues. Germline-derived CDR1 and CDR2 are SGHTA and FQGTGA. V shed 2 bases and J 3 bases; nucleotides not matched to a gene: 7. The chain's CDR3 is CASSLGGPGGYNEQFF. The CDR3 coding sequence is TGTGCCAGCAGCTTAGGAGGCCCGGGGGGCTACAATGAGCAGTTCTTC.

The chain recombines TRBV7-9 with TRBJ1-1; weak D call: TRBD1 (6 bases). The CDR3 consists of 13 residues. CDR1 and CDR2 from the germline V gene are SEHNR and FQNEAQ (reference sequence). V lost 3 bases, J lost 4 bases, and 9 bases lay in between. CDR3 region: CASSLKGGTEAFF. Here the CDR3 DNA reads TGTGCCAGCAGCTTGAAAGGGGGCACTGAAGCTTTCTTT. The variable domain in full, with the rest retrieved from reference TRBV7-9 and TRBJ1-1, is DTGVSQNPRHKITKRGQNVTFRCDPISEHNRLYWYRQTLGQGPEFLTYFQNEAQLEKSRLLSDRFSAERPKGSFSTLEIQRTEQGDSAMYLCASSLKGGTEAFFGQGTRLTVV.

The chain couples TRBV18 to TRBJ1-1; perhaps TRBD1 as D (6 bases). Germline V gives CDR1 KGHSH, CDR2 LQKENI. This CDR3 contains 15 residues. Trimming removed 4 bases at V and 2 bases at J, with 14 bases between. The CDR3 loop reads CASSLNGGLNTEAFF. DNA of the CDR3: TGTGCCAGCTCACTTAACGGGGGGCTAAACACTGAAGCTTTCTTT.

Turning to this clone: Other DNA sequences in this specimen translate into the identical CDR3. The CDR3: CASSLEAGRETQYF. The CDR3, as DNA: TGCGCCAGCAGCTTGGAGGCAGGTCGGGAGACCCAGTACTTC. The rearrangement uses TRBV5-1 and TRBJ2-5, with D unresolved. The CDR3 is made up of 14 amino acids. Germline V CDR1 and CDR2: SGHRS, YFSETQ. V lost 0 bases, J lost 5 bases, and 11 bases lay in between.

The CDR3 protein is CASTTRHRDTQYF. The CDR3 DNA is TGTGCCAGCACCACACGCCATCGGGATACGCAGTATTTT. The chain carries TRBV7-9 and TRBJ2-3, with unresolved D. Trimming took off 7 bases at V and 6 bases at J, with 14 bases between the two ends. The CDR3 runs to 13 residues. Germline values: CDR1 SEHNR, CDR2 FQNEAQ (reference sequence).

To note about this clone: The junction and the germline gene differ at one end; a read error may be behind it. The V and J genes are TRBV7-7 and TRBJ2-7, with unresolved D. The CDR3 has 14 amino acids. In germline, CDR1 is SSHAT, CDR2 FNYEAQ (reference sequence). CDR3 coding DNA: TGTGCTAGCAGCCCCGAGGTCAGCTCCTACGAGCAGTACTTC. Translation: CASSPEVSSYEQYF.

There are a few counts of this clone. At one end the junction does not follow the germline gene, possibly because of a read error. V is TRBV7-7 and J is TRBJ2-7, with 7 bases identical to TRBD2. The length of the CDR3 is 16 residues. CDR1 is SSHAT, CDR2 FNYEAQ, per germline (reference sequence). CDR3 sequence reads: CASSPSLATSSYEQYF. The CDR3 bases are TGTGCTAGCAGCCCCTCACTAGCGACGAGCTCCTACGAGCAGTACTTC.

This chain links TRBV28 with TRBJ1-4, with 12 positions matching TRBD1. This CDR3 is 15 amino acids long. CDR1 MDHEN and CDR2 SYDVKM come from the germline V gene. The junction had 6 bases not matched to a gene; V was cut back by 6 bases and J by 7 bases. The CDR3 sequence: CASSPPGQGAEKLFF. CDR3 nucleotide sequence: TGTGCCAGCAGCCCCCCGGGACAGGGGGCTGAAAAACTGTTTTTT.

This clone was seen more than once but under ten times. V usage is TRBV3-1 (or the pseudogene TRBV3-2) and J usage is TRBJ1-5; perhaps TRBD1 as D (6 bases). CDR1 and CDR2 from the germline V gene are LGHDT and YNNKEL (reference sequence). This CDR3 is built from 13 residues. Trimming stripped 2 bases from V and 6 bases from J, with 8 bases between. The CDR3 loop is CASSQTGSQPQHF. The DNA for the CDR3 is TGTGCCAGCAGCCAAACAGGGAGTCAGCCCCAGCATTTT.

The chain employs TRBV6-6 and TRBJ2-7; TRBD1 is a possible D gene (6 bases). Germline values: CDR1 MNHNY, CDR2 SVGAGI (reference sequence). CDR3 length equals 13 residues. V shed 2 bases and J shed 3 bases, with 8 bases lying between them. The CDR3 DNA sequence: TGTGCCAGCAGTTACCGGACAGACTACGAGCAGTACTTC. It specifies CASSYRTDYEQYF.

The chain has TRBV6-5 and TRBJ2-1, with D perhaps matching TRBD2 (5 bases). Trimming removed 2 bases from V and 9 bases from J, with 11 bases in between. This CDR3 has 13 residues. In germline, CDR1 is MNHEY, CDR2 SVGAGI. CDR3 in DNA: TGTGCCAGCAGTTACGGGCGGGTAGGTGAGCAGTTCTTC. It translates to CASSYGRVGEQFF.

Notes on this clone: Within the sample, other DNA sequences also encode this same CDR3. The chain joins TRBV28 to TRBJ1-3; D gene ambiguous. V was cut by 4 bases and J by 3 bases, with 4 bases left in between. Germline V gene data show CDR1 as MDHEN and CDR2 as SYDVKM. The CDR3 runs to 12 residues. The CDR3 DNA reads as TGTGCCAGCAGTTCGGGTGGAAACACCATATATTTT. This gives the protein CASSSGGNTIYF.

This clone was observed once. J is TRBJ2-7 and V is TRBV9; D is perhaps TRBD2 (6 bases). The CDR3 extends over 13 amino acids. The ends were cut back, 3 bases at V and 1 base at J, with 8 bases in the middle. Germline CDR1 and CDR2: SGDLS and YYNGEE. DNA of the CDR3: TGTGCCAGCAGCGGGGGACTTTCCTACGAGCAGTACTTC. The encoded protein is CASSGGLSYEQYF.

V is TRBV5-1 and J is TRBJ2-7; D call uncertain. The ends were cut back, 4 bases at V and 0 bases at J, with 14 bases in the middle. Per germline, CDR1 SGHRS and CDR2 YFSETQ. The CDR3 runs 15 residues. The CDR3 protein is CASSPNPSVSYEQYF. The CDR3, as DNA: TGCGCCAGCAGCCCAAACCCATCGGTCTCCTACGAGCAGTACTTC.

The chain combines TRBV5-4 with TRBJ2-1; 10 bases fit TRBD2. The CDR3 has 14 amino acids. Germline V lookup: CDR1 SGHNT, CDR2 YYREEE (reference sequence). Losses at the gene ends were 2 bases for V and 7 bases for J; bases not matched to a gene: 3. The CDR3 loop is CASSFSSGRNEQFF. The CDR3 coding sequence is TGTGCCAGCAGCTTCTCTAGCGGGAGAAATGAGCAGTTCTTC.

The CDR3 nucleotides are TGCGCCAGCAGCTTGGAACAGGGGGGTGGCACTGAAGCTTTCTTT. As protein: CASSLEQGGGTEAFF. The chain links TRBV5-1 to TRBJ1-1, with TRBD1 matching 8 bases. The ends lost 0 bases at V and 4 bases at J; junction bases unmatched: 5. CDR1 and CDR2 from the germline V gene are SGHRS and YFSETQ. The CDR3 has 15 residues. Combining the CDR3 with reference TRBV5-1 and TRBJ1-1 gives the whole variable domain KAGVTQTPRYLIKTRGQQVTLSCSPISGHRSVSWYQQTPGQGLQFLFEYFSETQRNKGNFPGRFSGRQFSNSRSEMNVSTLELGDSALYLCASSLEQGGGTEAFFGQGTRLTVV.

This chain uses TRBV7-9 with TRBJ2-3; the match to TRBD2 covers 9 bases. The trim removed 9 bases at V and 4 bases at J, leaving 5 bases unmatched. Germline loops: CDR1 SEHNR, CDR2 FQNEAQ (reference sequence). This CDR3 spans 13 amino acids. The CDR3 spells CASMVAGADTQYF. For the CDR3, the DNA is TGTGCCAGTATGGTAGCGGGAGCAGATACGCAGTATTTT.

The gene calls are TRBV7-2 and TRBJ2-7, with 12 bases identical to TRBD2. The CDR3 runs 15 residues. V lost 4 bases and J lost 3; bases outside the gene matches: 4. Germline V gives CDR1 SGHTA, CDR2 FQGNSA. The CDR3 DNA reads TGTGCCAGCAGCTCTGGGACTAGCGGGTTCTACGAGCAGTACTTC. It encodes CASSSGTSGFYEQYF.

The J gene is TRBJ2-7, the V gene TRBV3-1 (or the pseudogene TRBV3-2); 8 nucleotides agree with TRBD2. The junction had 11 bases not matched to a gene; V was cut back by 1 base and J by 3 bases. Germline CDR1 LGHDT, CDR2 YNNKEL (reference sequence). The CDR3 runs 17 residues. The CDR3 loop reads CASSQAPIRREGYEQYF. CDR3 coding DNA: TGTGCCAGCAGCCAAGCCCCTATCCGACGGGAGGGCTACGAGCAGTACTTC.